Presented here are 5 T cell receptor beta chains from one specimen sequenced in a study of blood T cell repertoires in COVID-19. Only in-frame clones appear in the TCRdb table, and some are missing; sequencing was by immunoSEQ multiplex PCR. The table has over 150,000 clones, roughly four fifths seen once. Material for sequencing was peripheral blood. Receptors were obtained from a woman of 80 years or more with acute or convalescent COVID-19.

The chain links TRBV27 to TRBJ1-1; 8 positions agree with TRBD1. V lost 5 bases, J lost 5 bases, and 7 bases stayed unmatched. The CDR3 has 14 residues. Germline-derived CDR1 and CDR2 are MNHEY and SMNVEV (reference sequence). The CDR3 DNA sequence: TGTGCCAGCAGTCCCGGACAGGGTGGGACTGAAGCTTTCTTT. Protein: CASSPGQGGTEAFF.

The chain is built from TRBV6-2 or TRBV6-3 and TRBJ2-7; 13 positions match TRBD2. V was clipped by 0 bases and J by 5 bases; unmatched bases: 4. The germline V gene has CDR1 MNHEY and CDR2 SVGEGT. The length of the CDR3 is 16 residues. CDR3 coding DNA: TGTGCCAGCAGTTACTCCCCGACTAGCGGGAGGAACGAGCAGTACTTC. The encoded protein is CASSYSPTSGRNEQYF.

The rearrangement links TRBV7-6 to TRBJ1-1; D might be TRBD1 (6 bases). V lost 2 bases and J 0 bases, leaving 19 bases between the germline ends. CDR3 length: 18 amino acids. Germline CDR1 reads SGHVS; CDR2 reads FNYEAQ. In nucleotides, the CDR3 is TGTGCCAGCAGCTTATTGGTGCGGGGGCGAGTTATGAACACTGAAGCTTTCTTT. It translates to CASSLLVRGRVMNTEAFF.

V and J are TRBV7-9 and TRBJ1-6, with TRBD1 matching over 7 bases. Germline trimming cut 6 bases from V and 9 bases from J; bases unmatched to any gene: 8. This CDR3 spans 14 amino acids. Germline V CDR1 and CDR2: SEHNR, FQNEAQ (reference sequence). The CDR3 loop reads CASRQGQDASPLHF. CDR3 coding DNA: TGTGCCAGCAGACAAGGACAGGATGCTTCACCCCTCCACTTT.

The J gene is TRBJ2-3, the V gene TRBV19; tentative D call: TRBD2 (6 bases). With 4 bases removed from V and 2 bases from J, the gap between germline ends came to 16 bases. The CDR3 has 16 residues. Germline loops: CDR1 LNHDA, CDR2 SQIVND (reference sequence). The CDR3 DNA reads TGTGCCAGTAGTAACAAGCCCGGGGAGGACACAGATACGCAGTATTTT. This codes for CASSNKPGEDTDTQYF.